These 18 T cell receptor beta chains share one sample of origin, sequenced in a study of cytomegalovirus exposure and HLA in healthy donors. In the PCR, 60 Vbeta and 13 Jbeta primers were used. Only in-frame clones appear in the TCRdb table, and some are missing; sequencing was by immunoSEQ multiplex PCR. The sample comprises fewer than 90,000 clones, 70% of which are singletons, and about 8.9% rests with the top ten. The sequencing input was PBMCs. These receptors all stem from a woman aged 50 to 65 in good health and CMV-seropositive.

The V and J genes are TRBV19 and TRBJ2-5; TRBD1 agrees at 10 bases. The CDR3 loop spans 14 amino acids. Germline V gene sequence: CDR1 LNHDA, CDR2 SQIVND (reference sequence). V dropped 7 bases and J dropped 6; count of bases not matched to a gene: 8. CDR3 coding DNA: TGTGCCAGTACCTCGGGACAGGGGAGAAAGACCCAGTACTTC. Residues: CASTSGQGRKTQYF. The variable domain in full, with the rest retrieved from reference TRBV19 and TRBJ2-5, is DGGITQSPKYLFRKEGQNVTLSCEQNLNHDAMYWYRQDPGQGLRLIYYSQIVNDFQKGDIAEGYSVSREKKESFPLTVTSAQKNPTAFYLCASTSGQGRKTQYFGPGTRLLVL.

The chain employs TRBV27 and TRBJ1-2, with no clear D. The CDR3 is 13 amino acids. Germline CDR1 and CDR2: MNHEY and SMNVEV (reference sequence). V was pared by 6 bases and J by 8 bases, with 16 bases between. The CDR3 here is CASSSSRSWGYTF. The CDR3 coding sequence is TGTGCCAGCAGCTCTTCCCGGTCCTGGGGCTACACCTTC.

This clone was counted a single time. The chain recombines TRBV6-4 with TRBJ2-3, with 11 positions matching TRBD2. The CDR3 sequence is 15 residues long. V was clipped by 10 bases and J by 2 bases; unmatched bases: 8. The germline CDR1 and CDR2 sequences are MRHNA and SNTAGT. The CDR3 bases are TGTGCCATACCGACTAGCGGGATATTCACAGATACGCAGTATTTT. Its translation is CAIPTSGIFTDTQYF.

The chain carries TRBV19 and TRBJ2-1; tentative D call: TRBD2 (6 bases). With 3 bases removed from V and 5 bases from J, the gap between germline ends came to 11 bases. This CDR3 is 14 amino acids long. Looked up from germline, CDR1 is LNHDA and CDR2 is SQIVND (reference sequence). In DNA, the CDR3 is TGTGCCAGTAGTATTGGACTAACCGACAATGAGCAGTTCTTC. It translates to CASSIGLTDNEQFF.

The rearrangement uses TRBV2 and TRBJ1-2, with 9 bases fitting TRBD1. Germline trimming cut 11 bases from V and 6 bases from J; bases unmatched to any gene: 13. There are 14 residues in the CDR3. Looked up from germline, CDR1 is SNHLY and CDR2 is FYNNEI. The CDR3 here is CACEGQGFLDGYTF. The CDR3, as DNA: TGTGCCTGCGAGGGACAGGGTTTTTTAGATGGCTACACCTTC.

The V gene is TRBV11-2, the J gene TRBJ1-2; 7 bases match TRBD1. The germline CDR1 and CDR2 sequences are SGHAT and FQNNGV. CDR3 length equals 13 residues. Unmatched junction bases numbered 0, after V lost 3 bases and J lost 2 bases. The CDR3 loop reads CASSLGQNYGYTF. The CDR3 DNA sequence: TGTGCCAGCAGCTTGGGACAGAACTATGGCTACACCTTC.

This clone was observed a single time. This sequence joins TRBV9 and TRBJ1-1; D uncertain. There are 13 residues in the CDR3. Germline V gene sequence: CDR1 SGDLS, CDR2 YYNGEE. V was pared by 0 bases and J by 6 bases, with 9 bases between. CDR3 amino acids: CASSVVRNPEAFF. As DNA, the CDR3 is TGTGCCAGCAGCGTAGTGCGAAACCCTGAAGCTTTCTTT.

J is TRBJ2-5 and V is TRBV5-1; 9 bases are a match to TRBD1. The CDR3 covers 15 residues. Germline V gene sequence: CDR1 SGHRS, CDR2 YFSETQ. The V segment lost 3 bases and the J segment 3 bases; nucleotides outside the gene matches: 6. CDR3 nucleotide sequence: TGCGCCAGCAGCTCAGGACAGGGGCATGAAGAGACCCAGTACTTC. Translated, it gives CASSSGQGHEETQYF.

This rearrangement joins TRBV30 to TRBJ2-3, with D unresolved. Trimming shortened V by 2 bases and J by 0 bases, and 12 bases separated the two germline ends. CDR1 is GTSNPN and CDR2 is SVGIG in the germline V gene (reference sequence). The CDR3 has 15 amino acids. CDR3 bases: TGTGCCTGGAGTTTGCACGAGTCTAGCACAGATACGCAGTATTTT. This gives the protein CAWSLHESSTDTQYF.

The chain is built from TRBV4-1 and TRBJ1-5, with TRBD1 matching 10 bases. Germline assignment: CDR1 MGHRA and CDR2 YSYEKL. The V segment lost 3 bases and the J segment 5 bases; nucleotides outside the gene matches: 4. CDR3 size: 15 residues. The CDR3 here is CASSHPGTGDQPQHF. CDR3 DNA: TGCGCCAGCAGCCACCCCGGGACAGGGGATCAGCCCCAGCATTTT.

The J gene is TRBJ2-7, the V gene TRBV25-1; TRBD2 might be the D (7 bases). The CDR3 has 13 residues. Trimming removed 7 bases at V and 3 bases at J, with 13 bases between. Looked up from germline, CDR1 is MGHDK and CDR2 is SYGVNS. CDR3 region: CASNGEGGYEQYF. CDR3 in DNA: TGTGCCAGCAACGGGGAGGGGGGCTACGAGCAGTACTTC.

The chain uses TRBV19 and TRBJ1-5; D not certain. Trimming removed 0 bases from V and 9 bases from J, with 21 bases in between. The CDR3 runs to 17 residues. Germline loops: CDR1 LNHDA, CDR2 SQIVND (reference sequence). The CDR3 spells CASSIDLGSRVDGPQHF. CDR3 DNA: TGTGCCAGTAGTATAGATCTAGGTTCACGGGTAGACGGGCCCCAGCATTTT. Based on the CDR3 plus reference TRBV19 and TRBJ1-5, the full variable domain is DGGITQSPKYLFRKEGQNVTLSCEQNLNHDAMYWYRQDPGQGLRLIYYSQIVNDFQKGDIAEGYSVSREKKESFPLTVTSAQKNPTAFYLCASSIDLGSRVDGPQHFGDGTRLSIL.

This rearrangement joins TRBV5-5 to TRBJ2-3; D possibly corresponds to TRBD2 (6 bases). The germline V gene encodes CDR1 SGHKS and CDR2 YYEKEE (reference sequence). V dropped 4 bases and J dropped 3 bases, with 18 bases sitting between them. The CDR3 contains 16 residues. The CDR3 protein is CASSLVPGGGTDTQYF. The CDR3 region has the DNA TGTGCCAGCAGCCTAGTTCCCGGGGGTGGTACAGATACGCAGTATTTT.

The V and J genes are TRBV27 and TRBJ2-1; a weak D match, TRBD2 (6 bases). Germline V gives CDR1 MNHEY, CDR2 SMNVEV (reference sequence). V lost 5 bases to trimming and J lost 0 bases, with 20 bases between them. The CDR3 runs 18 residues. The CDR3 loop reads CASSGAPGTASSYNEQFF. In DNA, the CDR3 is TGTGCCAGCAGTGGGGCCCCGGGGACTGCGAGCTCCTACAATGAGCAGTTCTTC.

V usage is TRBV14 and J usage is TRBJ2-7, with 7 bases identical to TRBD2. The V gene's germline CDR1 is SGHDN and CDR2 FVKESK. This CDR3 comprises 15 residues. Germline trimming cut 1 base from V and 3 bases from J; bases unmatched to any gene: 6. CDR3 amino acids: CASSQVAGVVYEQYF. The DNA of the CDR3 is TGTGCCAGCAGCCAAGTCGCGGGAGTGGTCTACGAGCAGTACTTC.

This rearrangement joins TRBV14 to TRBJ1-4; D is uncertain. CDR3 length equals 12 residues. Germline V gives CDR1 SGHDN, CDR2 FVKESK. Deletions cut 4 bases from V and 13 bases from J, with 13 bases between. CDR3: CASSPHRERLFF. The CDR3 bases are TGTGCCAGCAGCCCCCATCGGGAGAGACTGTTTTTT.

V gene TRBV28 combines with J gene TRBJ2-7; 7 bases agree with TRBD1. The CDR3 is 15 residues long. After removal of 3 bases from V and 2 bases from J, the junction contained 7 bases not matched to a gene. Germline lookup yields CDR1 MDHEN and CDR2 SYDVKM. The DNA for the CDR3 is TGTGCCAGCAGTTTCTCGGGGACAGCCCCCTACGAGCAGTACTTC. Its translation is CASSFSGTAPYEQYF.

The CDR3 nucleotides are TGTGCCAGCAGCTTAGGGGCCCAGGGCTCCTATAATTCACCCCTCCACTTT. Encoded protein: CASSLGAQGSYNSPLHF. The rearrangement links TRBV13 to TRBJ1-6; a possible D gene is TRBD1 (5 bases). V was cut by 0 bases and J by 0 bases, with 9 bases left in between. Germline CDR1 and CDR2: PRHDT and FYEKMQ (reference sequence). This CDR3 has 17 amino acids.